This TCR beta chain was documented in a study of T cells in Graves' hyperthyroidism and ophthalmopathy. This clonotype was counted many times. The CDR3 sequence is 14 residues long. V was pared by 3 bases and J by 5 bases, with 4 bases of the junction left unmatched. It was RNA transcripts that yielded the amplified TCR beta CDR3 regions. Carried out on the TCR CDR3, a first-round RT-PCR used the HTBI primer set. In TCRdb, the multiplex PCR reads were re-called with MiXCR into one record per CDR3 protein. The sample includes about 290,000 distinct CDR3 sequences, around 17% seen only once; the top ten take approximately 35%.

The sample taken for sequencing was blood. This TCR was sampled from a man aged 25-45 years with Graves' hyperthyroidism. The genes are TRBV12-3 or TRBV12-4 and TRBJ2-7, with 10 bases matching TRBD2. The CDR3 reads CASSFSGRSDEQYF. CDR3 DNA sequence: TGTGCCAGCAGTTTTAGCGGGAGGTCTGACGAGCAGTACTTC.